Listed here are 20 T cell receptor beta chains from one sample, sequenced in a study of long-term antiretroviral therapy in people with HIV. Survey-level immunoSEQ v3.0 assays were run. Generated by immunoSEQ multiplex PCR, the TCRdb table keeps only in-frame clones and is missing some. The sample consists of under 20,000 clones, 65% to 85% of them appearing once. Sequenced here: unsorted PBMCs, sampled about 1.2 years before starting antiretroviral therapy. These receptors were taken from a young man with HIV.

The chain recombines TRBV18 with TRBJ2-1; D is tentatively TRBD1 or TRBD2 (6 bases each). The germline V and J ends were trimmed by 8 bases and 0 bases, with 17 bases remaining between them. Germline-derived CDR1 and CDR2 are KGHSH and LQKENI. CDR3 length equals 16 residues. The CDR3 DNA is TGTGCCAGCGAGGGGGGCGGGACATTCTCCTACAATGAGCAGTTCTTC. Protein: CASEGGGTFSYNEQFF.

The chain combines TRBV25-1 with TRBJ1-1; a weak D match, TRBD1 (6 bases). CDR3 size: 14 residues. Between the trimmed V and J ends, which lost 5 bases and 1 base, there was a span of 11 bases. Germline V gives CDR1 MGHDK, CDR2 SYGVNS. CDR3 DNA: TGTGCCAGCAGTCACCCACAGGGGAACACTGAAGCTTTCTTT. Translated: CASSHPQGNTEAFF.

CDR3 loop: CASSRPGTNEQFF. The CDR3 DNA reads TGTGCCAGCAGTAGACCCGGGACCAATGAGCAGTTCTTC. This rearrangement joins TRBV6-1 to TRBJ2-1; D assignment may be TRBD1 or TRBD2 (5 bases each). Per germline, CDR1 MNHNS and CDR2 SASEGT. Deletions cut 5 bases from V and 6 bases from J, with 11 bases between. The CDR3 is 13 residues long.

This sequence joins TRBV28 and TRBJ2-7, with D perhaps given as TRBD1 or TRBD2 (5 bases each). Germline values: CDR1 MDHEN, CDR2 SYDVKM. V lost 5 bases and J lost 1, with 18 bases in between. This CDR3 is built from 16 residues. The CDR3 nucleotides are TGTGCCAGCAGTCCTCTCGGGGCAGGTAGATCCTACGAGCAGTACTTC. Encoded protein: CASSPLGAGRSYEQYF.

This chain links TRBV6-4 with TRBJ1-2; 9 bases match TRBD1. Germline CDR1 MRHNA, CDR2 SNTAGT. J was trimmed by 5 bases and V by 3 bases; bases with no gene match: 4. This CDR3 contains 14 residues. CDR3 in amino acids: CASSEGTGPYGYTF. CDR3 coding DNA: TGTGCCAGCAGTGAAGGGACAGGGCCTTATGGCTACACCTTC.

The V gene is TRBV11-1, the J gene TRBJ1-1; D ambiguous. The CDR3 extends over 14 amino acids. V lost 3 bases and J lost 1, with 9 bases in between. Per the germline V gene, CDR1 is SGHAT and CDR2 is FQDESV (reference sequence). The CDR3 bases are TGTGCCAGCAGCTTTTTCGGCGGGAACACTGAAGCTTTCTTT. Translated, it gives CASSFFGGNTEAFF.

The chain is built from TRBV4-3 and TRBJ1-5; D not resolved. CDR1 is LGHNA and CDR2 is YSLEER in the germline V gene. V was clipped by 0 bases and J by 4 bases, with 7 bases between them. The CDR3 loop spans 14 amino acids. CDR3 nucleotides: TGCGCCAGCAGCCAAGACTGGGAAAATCAGCCCCAGCATTTT. It codes for CASSQDWENQPQHF.

V and J are TRBV5-1 and TRBJ2-3; 10 nucleotides match TRBD2. Trimming took 3 bases from V and 0 from J; bases not matched to a gene: 7. The CDR3 runs to 17 residues. Per the germline V gene, CDR1 is SGHRS and CDR2 is YFSETQ. The CDR3 sequence is CASSSGLAEHSTDTQYF. For the CDR3, the DNA is TGCGCCAGCAGCTCCGGACTAGCGGAACATAGCACAGATACGCAGTATTTT. The entire variable domain, with the rest obtained from reference TRBV5-1 and TRBJ2-3, is as follows: KAGVTQTPRYLIKTRGQQVTLSCSPISGHRSVSWYQQTPGQGLQFLFEYFSETQRNKGNFPGRFSGRQFSNSRSEMNVSTLELGDSALYLCASSSGLAEHSTDTQYFGPGTRLTVL.

The J gene is TRBJ2-7, the V gene TRBV6-6; D may be TRBD1 (6 bases). CDR3 length: 12 residues. V shed 6 bases and J shed 3 bases, with 9 bases lying between them. The V gene's germline CDR1 is MNHNY and CDR2 SVGAGI (reference sequence). CDR3: CASSRDIYEQYF. The CDR3 DNA is TGTGCCAGCAGCCGGGACATCTACGAGCAGTACTTC.

The rearrangement links TRBV19 to TRBJ2-5; tentative D call: TRBD1 (6 bases). The CDR3 spans 14 residues. Germline CDR1 reads LNHDA; CDR2 reads SQIVND (reference sequence). Between the trimmed V and J ends, which lost 5 bases and 5 bases, there was a span of 15 bases. CDR3 loop: CASSEQGGRETQYF. The CDR3 region has the DNA TGTGCCAGTAGTGAGCAAGGGGGTAGGGAGACCCAGTACTTC.

The chain couples TRBV6-6 to TRBJ2-1, with a tentative D call TRBD1 (6 bases). With 2 bases removed from V and 9 bases from J, the gap between germline ends came to 20 bases. The CDR3 runs to 16 residues. Germline-derived CDR1 and CDR2 are MNHNY and SVGAGI (reference sequence). The CDR3 DNA sequence: TGTGCCAGCAGTTACCCGAACCAGGACAGTTCGGCTGAGCAGTTCTTC. Its translation is CASSYPNQDSSAEQFF.

V is TRBV9 and J is TRBJ1-1; D perhaps matches TRBD1 (5 bases). This CDR3 has 14 residues. Trimming removed 1 base at V and 4 bases at J, with 11 bases between. From germline, CDR1 is SGDLS and CDR2 YYNGEE. CDR3: CASSVRQGGTEAFF. The CDR3 DNA reads as TGTGCCAGCAGCGTACGGCAGGGAGGCACTGAAGCTTTCTTT. Full variable domain (rest looked up from reference TRBV9 and TRBJ1-1): DSGVTQTPKHLITATGQRVTLRCSPRSGDLSVYWYQQSLDQGLQFLIQYYNGEERAKGNILERFSAQQFPDLHSELNLSSLELGDSALYFCASSVRQGGTEAFFGQGTRLTVV.

The V gene is TRBV5-4, the J gene TRBJ2-3; no clear D gene. The CDR3 is 16 amino acids. CDR1 and CDR2 from the germline V gene are SGHNT and YYREEE (reference sequence). V shed 4 bases and J shed 4 bases, with 19 bases lying between them. The CDR3 is CASSVATEWSSDTQYF. The CDR3, as DNA: TGTGCCAGCAGCGTCGCCACAGAGTGGAGCTCAGATACGCAGTATTTT.

The rearrangement links TRBV5-4 to TRBJ2-5; TRBD2 matches at 10 bases. The CDR3 totals 14 residues. V gave up 4 bases and J gave up 4 bases; unmatched junction bases: 4. Germline V gene data show CDR1 as SGHNT and CDR2 as YYREEE (reference sequence). The CDR3: CASSASGSGETQYF. The DNA of the CDR3 is TGTGCCAGCAGCGCTAGCGGGAGCGGAGAGACCCAGTACTTC.

The rearrangement uses TRBV7-9 and TRBJ2-2; 8 nucleotides match TRBD2. Germline assignment: CDR1 SEHNR and CDR2 FQNEAQ (reference sequence). This CDR3 has 13 residues. CDR3 sequence: CAPGLANTGELFF. CDR3 in DNA: TGTGCGCCGGGACTAGCGAACACCGGGGAGCTGTTTTTT. The complete variable domain, with remaining parts taken from reference TRBV7-9 and TRBJ2-2, reads DTGVSQNPRHKITKRGQNVTFRCDPISEHNRLYWYRQTLGQGPEFLTYFQNEAQLEKSRLLSDRFSAERPKGSFSTLEIQRTEQGDSAMYLCAPGLANTGELFFGEGSRLTVL.

The J gene is TRBJ2-3, the V gene TRBV2, with TRBD2 identical over 10 bases. The CDR3 loop spans 16 amino acids. Unmatched junction bases numbered 5, after V lost 4 bases and J lost 1 base. From germline, CDR1 is SNHLY and CDR2 FYNNEI. This chain's CDR3 is CASSAGSGGGTDTQYF. In DNA, the CDR3 is TGTGCCAGCAGTGCCGGAAGCGGGGGGGGCACAGATACGCAGTATTTT.

The chain carries TRBV14 and TRBJ2-2; D call uncertain. Germline-derived CDR1 and CDR2 are SGHDN and FVKESK. This CDR3 contains 14 residues. V was trimmed by 0 bases and J by 5 bases, leaving 7 bases between them. The CDR3 DNA reads TGTGCCAGCAGCCAAGAGCTAGGTACCGGGGAGCTGTTTTTT. Protein: CASSQELGTGELFF.

This clone occurred a few times. This chain uses TRBV11-2 with TRBJ2-7, with 10 bases aligning to TRBD1. CDR3 length: 14 amino acids. V shed 8 bases and J 7 bases; nucleotides not matched to a gene: 11. Germline V gene sequence: CDR1 SGHAT, CDR2 FQNNGV. The DNA for the CDR3 is TGTGCCAGCCGCCAGACAGGGGGCGCCGGGGAGCAGTACTTC. This translates into CASRQTGGAGEQYF.

V gene TRBV10-3 combines with J gene TRBJ2-3; TRBD2 is a possible D gene (6 bases). Germline CDR1 is ENHRY and CDR2 is SYGVKD. The CDR3 consists of 14 residues. The V gene lost 6 bases and the J gene lost 2 bases, with 12 bases spanning the gap. This chain's CDR3 is CAISGRGNTDTQYF. The CDR3 DNA follows: TGTGCCATCAGCGGTCGGGGGAACACAGATACGCAGTATTTT.

Only one count was recorded for this clone. The J gene is TRBJ2-3, the V gene TRBV30, with D perhaps TRBD1 (5 bases). This CDR3 is 16 amino acids long. Trimming removed 7 bases at V and 3 bases at J, with 23 bases between. CDR1 is GTSNPN, CDR2 SVGIG, per germline (reference sequence). CDR3 coding DNA: TGTGCCTCCGATCGGGCAGGGCACTCCAAGACAGATACGCAGTATTTT. This sequence encodes CASDRAGHSKTDTQYF.